The 13 T cell receptor beta chains given below trace back to one sample, sequenced in a study of blood T cells in healthy people across ages. Next came a second PCR, run for roughly 6 to 11 cycles, which used a sample-barcoded 5' primer along with a J-beta primer mix. TCRdb re-analysed the 5' RACE reads in MiXCR, keeping a single row per CDR3 protein. The sample contains fewer than 2,000,000 distinct CDR3 sequences, approximately 40% of which appear only once. Sequenced material: blood. The receptors here all came from a human donor in good health.

A note on this clonotype: Relative to the germline gene, one junction end is altered; a read error may explain this. This chain uses TRBV11-1 with TRBJ2-3; 8 nucleotides align to TRBD1. The CDR3 spans 17 residues. Germline V CDR1 and CDR2: SGHAT, FQDESV (reference sequence). The CDR3 sequence: CASTRRTGPSMLDPQYF. The CDR3 DNA sequence: TGTGCCAGCACCCGAAGGACAGGGCCTTCGATGTTAGATCCGCAGTATTTT.

This clonotype showed up just a few times. The chain couples TRBV12-3 or TRBV12-4 to TRBJ1-4, with D possibly matching TRBD1 (5 bases). With 2 bases removed from V and 7 bases from J, the gap between germline ends came to 11 bases. The CDR3 contains 14 residues. CDR3 sequence: CASSLSGGVEKLFF. CDR3 DNA: TGTGCCAGCAGTTTAAGTGGAGGGGTTGAAAAACTGTTTTTT.

In its sample, this clonotype was seen a few times. The rearrangement links TRBV5-6 to TRBJ2-7, with D possibly being TRBD2 (5 bases). This CDR3 is 14 amino acids long. Germline assignment: CDR1 SGHDT and CDR2 YYEEEE. Between the trimmed V and J ends, which lost 4 bases and 3 bases, there was a span of 14 bases. The CDR3 reads CASSPGYPLYEQYF. The CDR3 coding sequence is TGTGCCAGCAGCCCGGGATATCCGCTCTACGAGCAGTACTTC.

This sequence joins TRBV20-1 and TRBJ2-7; no reliable D call. Per germline, CDR1 DFQATT and CDR2 SNEGSKA (reference sequence). Trimming took off 3 bases at V and 3 bases at J, with 21 bases between the two ends. CDR3 length: 16 amino acids. The CDR3 DNA is TGCAGTGCTAGTGGTCCGTTTGAGAGAAACTACTACGAGCAGTACTTC. Protein: CSASGPFERNYYEQYF.

As concerns this clonotype: At one end the junction does not follow the germline gene, possibly because of a read error. DNA of the CDR3: TGTGCCACCCGACGGGGTCCGAATCACCCCCAGCATTTT. As protein: CATRRGPNHPQHF. V gene TRBV6-5 combines with J gene TRBJ1-5; D is undetermined. Germline V CDR1 and CDR2: MNHEY, SVGAGI. The CDR3 consists of 13 residues.

A note on this clonotype: An end of the junction differs from the germline gene, which may be a read error. The rearrangement links TRBV20-1 to TRBJ2-3; 10 bases map to TRBD2. The CDR3 length is 15 residues. Germline V gives CDR1 DFQATT, CDR2 SNEGSKA (reference sequence). CDR3 in DNA: TGCAGTGTTAGACCTAGCGGGGGTGTATTCGATACGCAGTATTTT. Its protein product is CSVRPSGGVFDTQYF.

V gene TRBV7-9 combines with J gene TRBJ1-1, with D possibly being TRBD1 (6 bases). The germline CDR1 and CDR2 sequences are SEHNR and FQNEAQ (reference sequence). The CDR3 is 16 amino acids. The ends were cut back, 5 bases at V and 3 bases at J, with 19 bases in the middle. The CDR3, as DNA: TGTGCCAGCAGCCCCGGACAGACCGCCGGGGACACTGAAGCTTTCTTT. Amino acids: CASSPGQTAGDTEAFF. The full variable domain, its missing parts supplied by reference TRBV7-9 and TRBJ1-1, is DTGVSQNPRHKITKRGQNVTFRCDPISEHNRLYWYRQTLGQGPEFLTYFQNEAQLEKSRLLSDRFSAERPKGSFSTLEIQRTEQGDSAMYLCASSPGQTAGDTEAFFGQGTRLTVV.

This clonotype was seen at least ten times. V is TRBV24-1 and J is TRBJ2-5, with D uncertain. V was cut by 4 bases and J by 2 bases, with 13 bases left in between. The CDR3 spans 15 residues. Germline CDR1 reads KGHDR; CDR2 reads SFDVKD. The CDR3 coding sequence is TGTGCCACCAGTGACCCTCGGACGGATCAAGAGACCCAGTACTTC. This translates into CATSDPRTDQETQYF.

In the case of this clonotype: The junction shows a germline mismatch at one end, possibly a read error. The chain joins TRBV6-2 or TRBV6-3 to TRBJ2-5, with a weak D call TRBD2 (6 bases). CDR1 and CDR2 from the germline V gene are MNHEY and SVGEGT. The length of the CDR3 is 15 residues. The CDR3 loop is CASSYFGTYQETQYF. The CDR3 nucleotides read TGCGCCAGCAGTTACTTCGGGACTTACCAAGAGACCCAGTACTTC.

The chain couples TRBV15 to TRBJ2-3, with D tentatively TRBD2 (5 bases). V lost 5 bases, J lost 6 bases, and 18 bases lay in between. The length of the CDR3 is 15 residues. The germline gives CDR1 LNHNV, CDR2 YYDKDF (reference sequence). The CDR3 DNA follows: TGTGCCACCAGCCGGGAAGAAGTTCCGGCGGATACGCAGTATTTT. This gives the protein CATSREEVPADTQYF.

This clonotype has more than one count but fewer than ten. The chain uses TRBV20-1 and TRBJ2-1; D call uncertain. The germline V and J ends were trimmed by 5 bases and 8 bases, with 13 bases remaining between them. The CDR3 contains 12 residues. The germline V gene encodes CDR1 DFQATT and CDR2 SNEGSKA (reference sequence). CDR3 sequence (DNA): TGCAGTGCTCCTGACCAGCGATATGAGCAGTTCTTC. Its protein is CSAPDQRYEQFF.

CDR3 sequence: CAWSTGQGRNQPQHF. The CDR3 coding sequence is TGTGCCTGGAGTACGGGGCAGGGGAGGAATCAGCCCCAGCATTTT. This chain connects TRBV30 to TRBJ1-5; perhaps TRBD1 as D (6 bases). CDR1 and CDR2 (germline): GTSNPN, SVGIG (reference sequence). This CDR3 is 15 amino acids long. The V and J ends lost 2 bases and 4 bases respectively, with 15 bases between them.

This chain connects TRBV6-2 or TRBV6-3 to TRBJ2-4; unclear D gene. In germline, CDR1 is MNHEY, CDR2 SVGEGT. The length of the CDR3 is 11 residues. Trimming cost V 0 bases and J 7 bases, with 1 base left between them. CDR3 in amino acids: CASSYSNIQYF. The CDR3 DNA reads TGTGCCAGCAGTTACTCCAACATTCAGTACTTC.